This T cell receptor (beta chain) was profiled in a study of response to subunit inactivated influenza vaccine. Findings and limits, study-wide: Authors suggested seasonal influenza vaccinations each recruit few new T cells.

MiXCR, run by TCRdb on the RT-PCR reads, gives a single entry per CDR3 protein. The top ten hold 6% to 8% of the sample, which has about 700,000 distinct CDR3 sequences, approximately 14% seen once. This clonotype was counted a few times. The antigen is unknown. The germline V and J ends were trimmed by 1 base and 0 bases, with 16 bases remaining between them. Germline loops: CDR1 SQVTM, CDR2 ANQGSEA. The CDR3 is 17 amino acids. Sample: PBMCs from blood, taken less than 15 days before vaccination. The J gene is TRBJ2-1, the V gene TRBV29-1; weak D call: TRBD1 (6 bases). This receptor was identified in a man in his fifties who received an inactivated influenza vaccine. The CDR3 sequence is CSVEGGQWTFSYNEQFF. CDR3 nucleotide sequence: TGCAGCGTTGAAGGTGGACAGTGGACTTTCTCCTACAATGAGCAGTTCTTC.